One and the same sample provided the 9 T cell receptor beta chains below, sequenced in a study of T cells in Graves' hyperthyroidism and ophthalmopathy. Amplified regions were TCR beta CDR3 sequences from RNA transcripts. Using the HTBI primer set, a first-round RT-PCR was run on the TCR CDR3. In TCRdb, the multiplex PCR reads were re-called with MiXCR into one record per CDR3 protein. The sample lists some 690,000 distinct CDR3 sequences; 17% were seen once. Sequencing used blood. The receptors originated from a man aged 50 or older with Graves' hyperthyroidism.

The CDR3 protein is CASSPHRDRAGDTQYF. In nucleotides, the CDR3 is TGTGCCAGCAGTCCCCACCGGGACAGGGCTGGAGATACGCAGTATTTT. The V and J genes are TRBV28 and TRBJ2-3; TRBD1 matches 9 bases. V shed 5 bases and J 5 bases; nucleotides not matched to a gene: 11. Germline CDR1 MDHEN, CDR2 SYDVKM. CDR3 length equals 16 residues.

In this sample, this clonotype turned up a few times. CDR3 residues: CASSGSGSGEQYF. CDR3 nucleotide sequence: TGTGCCAGCTCTGGTAGCGGGAGTGGGGAGCAGTACTTC. The chain couples TRBV28 to TRBJ2-7; 9 bases are shared with TRBD2. The V and J ends lost 8 bases and 7 bases, in that order; junction bases with no gene match: 9. Germline values: CDR1 MDHEN, CDR2 SYDVKM. CDR3 length equals 13 residues.

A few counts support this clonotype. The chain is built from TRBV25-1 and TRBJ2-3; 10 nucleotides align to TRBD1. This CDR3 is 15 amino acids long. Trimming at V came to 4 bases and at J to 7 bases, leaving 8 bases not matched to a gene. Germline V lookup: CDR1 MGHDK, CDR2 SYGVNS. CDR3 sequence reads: CASSARDRGSNTQYF. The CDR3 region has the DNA TGTGCCAGCAGTGCCCGGGACAGGGGCTCAAATACGCAGTATTTT. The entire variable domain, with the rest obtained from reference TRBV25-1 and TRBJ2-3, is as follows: EADIYQTPRYLVIGTGKKITLECSQTMGHDKMYWYQQDPGMELHLIHYSYGVNSTEKGDLSSESTVSRIRTEHFPLTLESARPSHTSQYLCASSARDRGSNTQYFGPGTRLTVL.

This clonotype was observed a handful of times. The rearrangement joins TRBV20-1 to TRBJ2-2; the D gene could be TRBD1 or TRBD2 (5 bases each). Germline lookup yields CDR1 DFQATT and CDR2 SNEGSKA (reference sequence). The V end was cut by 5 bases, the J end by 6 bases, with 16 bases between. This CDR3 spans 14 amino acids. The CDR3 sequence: CSASGDGLSGELFF. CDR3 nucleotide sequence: TGCAGTGCTTCTGGGGACGGGTTGTCCGGGGAGCTGTTTTTT.

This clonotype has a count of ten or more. The CDR3 region is CASSQRPYEQYF. CDR3 nucleotides: TGTGCCAGCAGCCAGCGGCCCTACGAGCAGTACTTC. The chain couples TRBV3-1 to TRBJ2-7; D remains unclear. Germline assignment: CDR1 LGHDT and CDR2 YNNKEL (reference sequence). The CDR3 has 12 residues. Trimming cost V 3 bases and J 2 bases, with 5 bases left between them.

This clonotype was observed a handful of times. CDR3 protein: CSYAASGTQETQYF. The CDR3 DNA follows: TGCAGTTATGCGGCTAGCGGGACCCAAGAGACCCAGTACTTC. The gene calls are TRBV20-1 and TRBJ2-5; 9 positions match TRBD2. V lost 8 bases and J lost 1; bases outside the gene matches: 8. Per germline, CDR1 DFQATT and CDR2 SNEGSKA (reference sequence). The CDR3 runs to 14 residues.

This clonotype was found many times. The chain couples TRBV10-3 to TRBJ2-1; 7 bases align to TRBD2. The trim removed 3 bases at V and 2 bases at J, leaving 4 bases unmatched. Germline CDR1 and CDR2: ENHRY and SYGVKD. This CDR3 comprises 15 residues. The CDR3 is CAISEREAAYNEQFF. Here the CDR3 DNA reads TGTGCCATCAGTGAACGGGAGGCAGCCTACAATGAGCAGTTCTTC.

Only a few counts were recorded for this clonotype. This CDR3 is CASSKTHNEQFF. The CDR3 region has the DNA TGTGCCAGCAGCAAGACCCACAATGAGCAGTTCTTC. The chain joins TRBV6-2 or TRBV6-3 to TRBJ2-1; D unresolved. V lost 6 bases, J lost 5 bases, and 8 bases lay in between. CDR1 is MNHEY and CDR2 is SVGEGT in the germline V gene. The CDR3 is 12 amino acids.

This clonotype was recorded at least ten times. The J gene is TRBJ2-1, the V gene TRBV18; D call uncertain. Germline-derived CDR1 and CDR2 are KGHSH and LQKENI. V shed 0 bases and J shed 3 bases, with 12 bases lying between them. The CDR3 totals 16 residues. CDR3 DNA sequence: TGTGCCAGCTCACCACCGGTATTACCCAACTACAATGAGCAGTTCTTC. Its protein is CASSPPVLPNYNEQFF. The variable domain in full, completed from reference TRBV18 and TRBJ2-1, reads NAGVMQNPRHLVRRRGQEARLRCSPMKGHSHVYWYRQLPEEGLKFMVYLQKENIIDESGMPKERFSAEFPKEGPSILRIQQVVRGDSAAYFCASSPPVLPNYNEQFFGPGTRLTVL.